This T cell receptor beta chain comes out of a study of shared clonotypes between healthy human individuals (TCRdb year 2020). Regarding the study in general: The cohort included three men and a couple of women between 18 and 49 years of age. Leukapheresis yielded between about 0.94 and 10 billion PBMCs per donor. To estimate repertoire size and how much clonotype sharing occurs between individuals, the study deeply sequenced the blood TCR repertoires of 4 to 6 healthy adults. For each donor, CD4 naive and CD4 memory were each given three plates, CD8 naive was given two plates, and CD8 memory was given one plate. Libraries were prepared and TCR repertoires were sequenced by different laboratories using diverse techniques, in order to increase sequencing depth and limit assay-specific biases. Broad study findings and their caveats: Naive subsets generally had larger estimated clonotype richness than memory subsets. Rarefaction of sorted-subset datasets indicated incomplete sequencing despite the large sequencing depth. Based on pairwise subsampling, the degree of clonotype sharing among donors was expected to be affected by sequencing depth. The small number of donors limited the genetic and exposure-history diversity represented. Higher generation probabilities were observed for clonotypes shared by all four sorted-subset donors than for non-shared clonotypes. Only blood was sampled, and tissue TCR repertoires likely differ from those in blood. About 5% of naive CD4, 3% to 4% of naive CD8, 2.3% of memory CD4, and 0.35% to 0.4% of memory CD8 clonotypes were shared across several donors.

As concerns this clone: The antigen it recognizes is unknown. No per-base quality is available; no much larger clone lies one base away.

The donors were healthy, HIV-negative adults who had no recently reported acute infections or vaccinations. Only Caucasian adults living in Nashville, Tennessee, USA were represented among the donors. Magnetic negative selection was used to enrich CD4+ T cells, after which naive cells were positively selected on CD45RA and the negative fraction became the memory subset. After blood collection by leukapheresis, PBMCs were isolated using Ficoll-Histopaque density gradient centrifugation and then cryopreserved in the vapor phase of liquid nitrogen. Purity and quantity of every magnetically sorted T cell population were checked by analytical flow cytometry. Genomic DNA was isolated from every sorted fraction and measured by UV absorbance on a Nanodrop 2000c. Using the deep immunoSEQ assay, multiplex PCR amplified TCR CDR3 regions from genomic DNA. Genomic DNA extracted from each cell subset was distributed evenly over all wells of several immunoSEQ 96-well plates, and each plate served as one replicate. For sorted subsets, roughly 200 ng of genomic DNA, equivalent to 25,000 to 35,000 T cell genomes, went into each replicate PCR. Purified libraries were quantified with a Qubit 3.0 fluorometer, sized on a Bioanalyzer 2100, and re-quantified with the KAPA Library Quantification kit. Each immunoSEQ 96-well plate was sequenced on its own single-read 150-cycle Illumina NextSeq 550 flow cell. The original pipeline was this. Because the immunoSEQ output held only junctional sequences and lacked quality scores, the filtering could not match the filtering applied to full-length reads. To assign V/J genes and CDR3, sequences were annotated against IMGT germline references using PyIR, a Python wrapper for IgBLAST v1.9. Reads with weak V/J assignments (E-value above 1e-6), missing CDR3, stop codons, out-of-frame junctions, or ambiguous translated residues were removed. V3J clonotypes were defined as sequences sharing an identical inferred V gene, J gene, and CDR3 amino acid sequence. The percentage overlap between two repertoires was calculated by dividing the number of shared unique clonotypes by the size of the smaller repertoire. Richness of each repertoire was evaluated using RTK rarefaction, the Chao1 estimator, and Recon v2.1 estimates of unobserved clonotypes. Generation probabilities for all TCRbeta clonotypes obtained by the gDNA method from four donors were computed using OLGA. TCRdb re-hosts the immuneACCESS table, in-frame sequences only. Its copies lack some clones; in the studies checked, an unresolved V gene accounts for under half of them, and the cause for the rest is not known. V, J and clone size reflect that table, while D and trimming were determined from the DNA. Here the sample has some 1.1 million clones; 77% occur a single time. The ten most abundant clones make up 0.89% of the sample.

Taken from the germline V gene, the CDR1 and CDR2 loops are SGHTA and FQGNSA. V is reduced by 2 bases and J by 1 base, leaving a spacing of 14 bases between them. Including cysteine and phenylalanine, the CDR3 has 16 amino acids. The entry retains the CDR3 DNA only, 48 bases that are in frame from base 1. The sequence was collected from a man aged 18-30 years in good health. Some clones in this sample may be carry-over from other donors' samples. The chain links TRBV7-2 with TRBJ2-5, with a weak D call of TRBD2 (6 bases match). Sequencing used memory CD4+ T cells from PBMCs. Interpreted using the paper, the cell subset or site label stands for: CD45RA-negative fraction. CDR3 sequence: CASSLLWEVLQETQYF. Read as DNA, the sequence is TGTGCCAGCAGCTTATTGTGGGAGGTACTCCAAGAGACCCAGTACTTC.